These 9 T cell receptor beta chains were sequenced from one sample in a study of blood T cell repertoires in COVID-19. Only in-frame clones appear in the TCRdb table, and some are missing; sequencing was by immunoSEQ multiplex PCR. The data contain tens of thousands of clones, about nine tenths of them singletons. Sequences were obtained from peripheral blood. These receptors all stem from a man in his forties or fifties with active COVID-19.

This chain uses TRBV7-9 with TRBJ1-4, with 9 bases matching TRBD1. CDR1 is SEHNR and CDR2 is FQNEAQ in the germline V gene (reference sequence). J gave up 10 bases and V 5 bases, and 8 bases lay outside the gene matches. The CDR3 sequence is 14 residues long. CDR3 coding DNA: TGTGCCAGCAGCCACCGGGACAGGGAAGGAAAACTGTTTTTT. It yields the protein CASSHRDREGKLFF.

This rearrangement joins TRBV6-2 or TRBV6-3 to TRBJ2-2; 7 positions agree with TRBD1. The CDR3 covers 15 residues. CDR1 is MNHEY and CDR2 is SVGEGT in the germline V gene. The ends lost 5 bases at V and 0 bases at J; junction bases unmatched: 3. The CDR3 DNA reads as TGTGCCAGCAGTCCCGGGACAGCGAACACCGGGGAGCTGTTTTTT. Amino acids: CASSPGTANTGELFF.

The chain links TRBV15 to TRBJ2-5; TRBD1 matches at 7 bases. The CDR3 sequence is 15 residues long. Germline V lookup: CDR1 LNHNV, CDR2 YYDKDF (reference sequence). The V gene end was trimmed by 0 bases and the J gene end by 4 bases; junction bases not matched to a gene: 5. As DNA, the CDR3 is TGTGCCACCAGCAGAGATCTAGCAGGGGGAGAGACCCAGTACTTC. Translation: CATSRDLAGGETQYF. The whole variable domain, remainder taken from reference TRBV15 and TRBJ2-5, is DAMVIQNPRYQVTQFGKPVTLSCSQTLNHNVMYWYQQKSSQAPKLLFHYYDKDFNNEADTPDNFQSRRPNTSFCFLDIRSPGLGDTAMYLCATSRDLAGGETQYFGPGTRLLVL.

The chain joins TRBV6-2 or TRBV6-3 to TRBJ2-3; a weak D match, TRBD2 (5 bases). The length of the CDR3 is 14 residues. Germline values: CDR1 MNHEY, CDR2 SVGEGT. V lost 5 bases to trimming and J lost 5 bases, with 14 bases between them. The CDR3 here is CASSGLRGQDTQYF. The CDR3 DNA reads TGTGCCAGCAGTGGTCTCCGGGGTCAAGATACGCAGTATTTT.

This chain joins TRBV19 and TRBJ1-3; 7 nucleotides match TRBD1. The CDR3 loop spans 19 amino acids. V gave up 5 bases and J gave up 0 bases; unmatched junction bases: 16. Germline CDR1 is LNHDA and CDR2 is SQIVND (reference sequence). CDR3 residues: CASSGTGQRGGRSGNTIYF. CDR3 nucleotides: TGTGCCAGTAGTGGAACGGGACAGCGTGGGGGTCGCTCTGGAAACACCATATATTTT. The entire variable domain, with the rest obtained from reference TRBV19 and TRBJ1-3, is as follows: DGGITQSPKYLFRKEGQNVTLSCEQNLNHDAMYWYRQDPGQGLRLIYYSQIVNDFQKGDIAEGYSVSREKKESFPLTVTSAQKNPTAFYLCASSGTGQRGGRSGNTIYFGEGSWLTVV.

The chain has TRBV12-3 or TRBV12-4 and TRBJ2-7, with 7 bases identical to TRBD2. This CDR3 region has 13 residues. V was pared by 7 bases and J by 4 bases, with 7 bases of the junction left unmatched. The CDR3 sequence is CASTFGREYEQYF. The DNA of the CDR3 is TGTGCCAGCACTTTTGGGCGGGAGTACGAGCAGTACTTC.

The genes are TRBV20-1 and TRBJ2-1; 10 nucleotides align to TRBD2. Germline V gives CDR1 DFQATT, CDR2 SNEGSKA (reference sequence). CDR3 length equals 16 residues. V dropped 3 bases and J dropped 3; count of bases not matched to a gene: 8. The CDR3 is CSASWRTSGFYNEQFF. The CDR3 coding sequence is TGCAGTGCTAGTTGGAGGACTAGCGGTTTCTACAATGAGCAGTTCTTC.

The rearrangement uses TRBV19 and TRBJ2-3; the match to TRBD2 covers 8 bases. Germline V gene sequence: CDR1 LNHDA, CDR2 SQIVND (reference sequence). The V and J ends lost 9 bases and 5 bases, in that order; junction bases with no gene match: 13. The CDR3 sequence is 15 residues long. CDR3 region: CARQHSAGVRDTQYF. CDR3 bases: TGTGCCAGACAACATTCAGCGGGAGTAAGAGATACGCAGTATTTT.

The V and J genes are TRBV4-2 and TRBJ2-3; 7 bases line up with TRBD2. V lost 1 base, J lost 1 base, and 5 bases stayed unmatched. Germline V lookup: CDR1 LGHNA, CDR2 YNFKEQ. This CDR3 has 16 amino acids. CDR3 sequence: CASSQAASGGTDTQYF. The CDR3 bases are TGTGCCAGCAGCCAAGCGGCTAGCGGAGGCACAGATACGCAGTATTTT.